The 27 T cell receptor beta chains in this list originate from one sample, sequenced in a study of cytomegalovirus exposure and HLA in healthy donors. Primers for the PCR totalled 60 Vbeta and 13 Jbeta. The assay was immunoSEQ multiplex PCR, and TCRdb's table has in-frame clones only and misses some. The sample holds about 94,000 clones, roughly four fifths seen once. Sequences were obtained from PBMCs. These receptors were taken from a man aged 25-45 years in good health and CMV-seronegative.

CDR3 nucleotide sequence: TGCGCCAGCAGCCAAGCGCGTGGACTAGCGGGGGTCATAAATACGCAGTATTTT. Encoded protein: CASSQARGLAGVINTQYF. The chain uses TRBV4-1 and TRBJ2-3, with 13 positions matching TRBD2. With V trimmed by 1 base and J by 7 bases, 11 bases remained unmatched. Germline CDR1 reads MGHRA; CDR2 reads YSYEKL. The CDR3 contains 18 residues.

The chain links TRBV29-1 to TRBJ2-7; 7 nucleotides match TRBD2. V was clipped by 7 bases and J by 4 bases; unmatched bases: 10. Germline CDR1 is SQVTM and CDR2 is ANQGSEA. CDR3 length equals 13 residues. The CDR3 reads CSATGGGGYEQYF. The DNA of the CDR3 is TGCAGCGCGACGGGGGGTGGGGGTTACGAGCAGTACTTC.

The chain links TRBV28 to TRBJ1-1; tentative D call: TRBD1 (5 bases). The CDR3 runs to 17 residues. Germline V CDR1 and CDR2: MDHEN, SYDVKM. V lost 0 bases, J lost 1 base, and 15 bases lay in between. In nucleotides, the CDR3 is TGTGCCAGCAGTTTATGGGGGGAGGGGTTAGGGAACACTGAAGCTTTCTTT. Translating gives CASSLWGEGLGNTEAFF.

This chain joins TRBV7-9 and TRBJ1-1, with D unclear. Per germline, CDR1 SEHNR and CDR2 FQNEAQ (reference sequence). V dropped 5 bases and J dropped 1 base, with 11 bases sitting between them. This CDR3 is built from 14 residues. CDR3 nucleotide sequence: TGTGCCAGCAGCCGAATCTCCGGGAACACTGAAGCTTTCTTT. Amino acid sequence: CASSRISGNTEAFF.

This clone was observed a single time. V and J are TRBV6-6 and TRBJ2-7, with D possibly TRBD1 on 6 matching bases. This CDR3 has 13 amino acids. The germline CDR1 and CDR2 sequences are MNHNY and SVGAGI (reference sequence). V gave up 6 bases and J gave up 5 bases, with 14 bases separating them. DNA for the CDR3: TGTGCCAGCAGCAGCCACAGGGACCACGAGCAGTACTTC. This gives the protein CASSSHRDHEQYF.

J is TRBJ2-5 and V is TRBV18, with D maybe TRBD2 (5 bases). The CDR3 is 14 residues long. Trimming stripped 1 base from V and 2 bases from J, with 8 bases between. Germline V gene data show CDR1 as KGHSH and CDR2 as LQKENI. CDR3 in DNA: TGTGCCAGCTCACCACGTACGGGGCAAGAGACCCAGTACTTC. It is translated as CASSPRTGQETQYF.

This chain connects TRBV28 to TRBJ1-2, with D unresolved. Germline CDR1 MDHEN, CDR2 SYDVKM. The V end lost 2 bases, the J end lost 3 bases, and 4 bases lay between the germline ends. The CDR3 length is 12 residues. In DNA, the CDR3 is TGTGCCAGCAGTTTAACAGACTATGGCTACACCTTC. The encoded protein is CASSLTDYGYTF.

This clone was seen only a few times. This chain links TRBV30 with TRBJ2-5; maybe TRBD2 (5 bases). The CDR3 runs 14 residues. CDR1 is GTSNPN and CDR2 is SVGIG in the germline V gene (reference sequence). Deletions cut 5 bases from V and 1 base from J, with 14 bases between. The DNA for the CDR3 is TGTGCCTGGCGGCCGGGGTCCTTCCAAGAGACCCAGTACTTC. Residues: CAWRPGSFQETQYF.

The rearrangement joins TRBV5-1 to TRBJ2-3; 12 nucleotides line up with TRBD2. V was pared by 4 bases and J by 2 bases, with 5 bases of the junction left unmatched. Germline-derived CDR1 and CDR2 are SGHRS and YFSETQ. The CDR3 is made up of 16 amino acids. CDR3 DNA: TGCGCCAGCAGCCTCGGGACTAGCGGGTACACAGATACGCAGTATTTT. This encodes CASSLGTSGYTDTQYF.

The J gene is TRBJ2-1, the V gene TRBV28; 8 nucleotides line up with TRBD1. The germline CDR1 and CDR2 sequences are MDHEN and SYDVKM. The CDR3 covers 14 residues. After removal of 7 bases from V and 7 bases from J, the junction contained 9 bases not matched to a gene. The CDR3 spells CASTRGGQGNEQFF. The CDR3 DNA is TGTGCCAGCACCCGCGGCGGACAGGGTAATGAGCAGTTCTTC.

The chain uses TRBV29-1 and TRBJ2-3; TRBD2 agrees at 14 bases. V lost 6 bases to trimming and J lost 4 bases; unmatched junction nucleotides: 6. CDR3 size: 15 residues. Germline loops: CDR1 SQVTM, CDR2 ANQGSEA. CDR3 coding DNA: TGCAGCGTGGGGGGGACTAGCGGGAGTGCAGATACGCAGTATTTT. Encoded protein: CSVGGTSGSADTQYF.

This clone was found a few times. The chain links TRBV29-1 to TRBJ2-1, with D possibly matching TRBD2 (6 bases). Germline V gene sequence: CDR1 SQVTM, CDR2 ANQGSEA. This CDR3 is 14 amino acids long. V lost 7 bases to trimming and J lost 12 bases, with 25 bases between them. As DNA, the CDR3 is TGCAGCGCCCGGGACTCATCGAGGAGGGACTTGCAGTTCTTC. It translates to CSARDSSRRDLQFF.

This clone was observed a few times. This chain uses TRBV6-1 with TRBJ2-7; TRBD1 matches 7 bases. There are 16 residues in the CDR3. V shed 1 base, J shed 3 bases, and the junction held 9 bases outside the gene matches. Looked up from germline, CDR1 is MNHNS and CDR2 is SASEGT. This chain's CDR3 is CASSEVSDRTLYEQYF. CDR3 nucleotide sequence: TGTGCCAGCAGTGAAGTATCGGACAGGACCCTCTACGAGCAGTACTTC.

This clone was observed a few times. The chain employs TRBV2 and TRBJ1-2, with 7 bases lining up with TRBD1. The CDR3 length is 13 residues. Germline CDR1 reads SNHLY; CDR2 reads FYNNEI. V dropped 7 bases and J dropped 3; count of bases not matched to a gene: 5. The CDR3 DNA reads TGTGCCAGCAAGGGACAGTCGGACTATGGCTACACCTTC. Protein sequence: CASKGQSDYGYTF.

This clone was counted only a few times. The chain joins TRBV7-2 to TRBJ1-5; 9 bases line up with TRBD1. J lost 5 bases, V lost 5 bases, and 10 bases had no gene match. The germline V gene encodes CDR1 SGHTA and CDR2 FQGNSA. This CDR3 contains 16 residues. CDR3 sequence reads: CASSARTGGPYQPQHF. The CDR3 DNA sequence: TGTGCCAGCAGCGCCCGCACAGGGGGCCCATATCAGCCCCAGCATTTT.

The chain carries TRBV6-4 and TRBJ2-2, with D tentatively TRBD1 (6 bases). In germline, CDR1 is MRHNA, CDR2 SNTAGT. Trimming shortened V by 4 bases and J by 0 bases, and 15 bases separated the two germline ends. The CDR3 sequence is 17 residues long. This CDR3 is CASSVLTGAANTGELFF. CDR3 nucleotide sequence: TGTGCCAGCAGTGTGTTGACAGGAGCGGCGAACACCGGGGAGCTGTTTTTT.

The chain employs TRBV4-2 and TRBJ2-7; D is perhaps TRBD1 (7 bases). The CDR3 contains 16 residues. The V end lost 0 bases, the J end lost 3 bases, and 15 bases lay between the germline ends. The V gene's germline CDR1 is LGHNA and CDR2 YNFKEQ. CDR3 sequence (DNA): TGTGCCAGCAGCCAAGAGCAGGGGGGTCTTATCTACGAGCAGTACTTC. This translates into CASSQEQGGLIYEQYF.

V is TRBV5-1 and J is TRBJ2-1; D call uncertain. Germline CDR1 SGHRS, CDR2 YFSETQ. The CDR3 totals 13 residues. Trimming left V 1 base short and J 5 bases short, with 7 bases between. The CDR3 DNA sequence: TGCGCCAGCAGCTTGACAGCTAACAATGAGCAGTTCTTC. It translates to CASSLTANNEQFF.

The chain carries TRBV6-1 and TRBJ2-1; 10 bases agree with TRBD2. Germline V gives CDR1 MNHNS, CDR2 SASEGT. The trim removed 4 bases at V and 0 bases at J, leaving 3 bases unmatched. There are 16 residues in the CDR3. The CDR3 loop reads CASSVEREGSYNEQFF. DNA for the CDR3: TGTGCCAGCAGTGTGGAGCGGGAGGGCTCCTACAATGAGCAGTTCTTC.

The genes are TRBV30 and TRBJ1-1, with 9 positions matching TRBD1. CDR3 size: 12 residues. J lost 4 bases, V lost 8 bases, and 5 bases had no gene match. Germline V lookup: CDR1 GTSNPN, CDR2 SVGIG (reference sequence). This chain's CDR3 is CAGQGLGTEAFF. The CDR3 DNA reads TGTGCCGGACAGGGGTTGGGCACTGAAGCTTTCTTT.

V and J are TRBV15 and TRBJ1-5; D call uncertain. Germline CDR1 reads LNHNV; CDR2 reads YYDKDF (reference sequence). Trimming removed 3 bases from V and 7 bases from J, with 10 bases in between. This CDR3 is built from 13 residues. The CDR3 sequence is CATSSLRSQPQHF. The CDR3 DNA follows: TGTGCCACCAGCAGCCTGCGGTCCCAGCCCCAGCATTTT.

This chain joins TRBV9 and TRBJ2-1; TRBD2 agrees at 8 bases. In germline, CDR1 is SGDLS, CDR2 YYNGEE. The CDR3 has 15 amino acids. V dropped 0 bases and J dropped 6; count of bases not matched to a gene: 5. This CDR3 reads CASSVGTSSVNEQFF. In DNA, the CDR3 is TGTGCCAGCAGCGTAGGGACTAGCTCTGTCAATGAGCAGTTCTTC.

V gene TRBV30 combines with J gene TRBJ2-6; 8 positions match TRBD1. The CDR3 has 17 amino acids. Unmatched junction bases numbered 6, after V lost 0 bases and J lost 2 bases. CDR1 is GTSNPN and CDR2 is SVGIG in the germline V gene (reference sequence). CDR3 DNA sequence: TGTGCCTGGAGTGTAACAGGACAGGGCGCTGGGGCCAACGTCCTGACTTTC. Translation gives CAWSVTGQGAGANVLTF.

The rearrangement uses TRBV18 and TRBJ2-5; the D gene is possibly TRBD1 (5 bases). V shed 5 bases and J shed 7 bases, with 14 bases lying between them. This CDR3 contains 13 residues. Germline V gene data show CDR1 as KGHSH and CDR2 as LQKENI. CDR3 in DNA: TGTGCCAGCTCAACCAGGGATCTCAGGACCCAGTACTTC. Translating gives CASSTRDLRTQYF.

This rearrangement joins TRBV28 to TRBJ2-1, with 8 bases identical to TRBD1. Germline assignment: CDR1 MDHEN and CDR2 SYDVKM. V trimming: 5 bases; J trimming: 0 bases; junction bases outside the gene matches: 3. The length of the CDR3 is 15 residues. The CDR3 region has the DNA TGTGCCAGCAGTCGACAGGGGAGCTCCTACAATGAGCAGTTCTTC. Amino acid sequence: CASSRQGSSYNEQFF.

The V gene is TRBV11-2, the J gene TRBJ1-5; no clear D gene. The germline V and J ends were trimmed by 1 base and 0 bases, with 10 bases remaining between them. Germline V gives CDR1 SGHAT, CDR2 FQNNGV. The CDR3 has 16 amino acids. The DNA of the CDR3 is TGTGCCAGCAGCTTAGTTCACAGATATAGCAATCAGCCCCAGCATTTT. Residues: CASSLVHRYSNQPQHF.

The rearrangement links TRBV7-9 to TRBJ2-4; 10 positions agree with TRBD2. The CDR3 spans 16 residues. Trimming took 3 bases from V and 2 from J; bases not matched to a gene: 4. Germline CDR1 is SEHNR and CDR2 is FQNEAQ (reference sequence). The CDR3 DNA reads TGTGCCAGCAGCTTCTGGACTAGCGGTACCAAAAACATTCAGTACTTC. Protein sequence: CASSFWTSGTKNIQYF.